This T cell receptor (beta chain) was captured in a study of T-cell reconstitution after alpha-beta-depleted transplantation in children (dated by TCRdb to the mid-2010s). With respect to the entire study: Using TCR repertoire profiling, the study followed T-cell immune reconstitution in a quantitative way in children after TCRalphabeta/CD19-depleted allogeneic hematopoietic cell transplantation.

Including the terminal cysteine and phenylalanine, the CDR3 comprises 14 residues. Just CDR3 DNA is preserved here, 42 bases in frame from base 1. Trimming takes 5 bases from V and 3 bases from J, and the germline ends sit 11 bases apart. This clonotype has a single count. The specificity of this receptor is unknown. Per-base qualities were not stored, and no clone one base away is much larger. One read provides weak support. Preparation of the library involved PCR. TCRdb records Illumina HiSeq 2500 as the sequencer. TCR libraries were prepared with molecular barcoding, using unique molecular identifiers to normalize TCRbeta repertoire quantification. In-frame beta chains were kept once TCRdb had trimmed the public reads at Q25 with fastp and called clones with MiXCR. Every CDR3 protein is listed once, alongside the most common genes and DNA of its rows. This sample lists some 400,000 distinct CDR3 sequences; roughly 20% were detected once. The ten largest clones take up over 3.5% of the sample.

The starting material was PBMCs from the stem cell graft donor, obtained from the stem cell graft. Recombination connected TRBV12-3 or TRBV12-4 to TRBJ1-5; perhaps TRBD1 is the D gene, with 6 bases matching. The receptor was isolated from a human donor who donated a stem cell graft to a child with acute myeloid leukemia. The CDR3 sequence is CASSAQGFNQPQHF. Here is the DNA: TGTGCCAGCAGTGCACAGGGATTCAATCAGCCCCAGCATTTT.